The entry below gives a single T cell receptor (beta chain) sequence along with its context. In the original processing: Researchers report that nucleated cell counts were estimated from reference gene primer amplification. Data came from immunoSEQ multiplex PCR; TCRdb stores just in-frame clones and leaves some out. V and J calls and clone size follow that table, whereas D and trimming were derived from the DNA. The sample has about 140,000 clones; approximately 84% are singletons. This sample was taken from a study of blood T cell repertoires in COVID-19. Across the study: Samples representing acute and convalescent COVID-19 were sourced from the United States, Italy and Spain.

Germline CDR1 is MNHEY and CDR2 is SMNVEV (reference sequence). Unmatched junction bases numbered 3, after V lost 3 bases and J lost 7 bases. CDR3 size: 13 residues. The sequence was obtained from a human donor in a cohort sampled during active COVID-19. This rearrangement joins TRBV27 to TRBJ1-2, with 9 bases identical to TRBD1. The sequencing sample was made of peripheral blood. The CDR3 here is CASSFGTGSGYTF. The CDR3 DNA reads TGTGCCAGCAGTTTCGGGACAGGGTCTGGCTACACCTTC.